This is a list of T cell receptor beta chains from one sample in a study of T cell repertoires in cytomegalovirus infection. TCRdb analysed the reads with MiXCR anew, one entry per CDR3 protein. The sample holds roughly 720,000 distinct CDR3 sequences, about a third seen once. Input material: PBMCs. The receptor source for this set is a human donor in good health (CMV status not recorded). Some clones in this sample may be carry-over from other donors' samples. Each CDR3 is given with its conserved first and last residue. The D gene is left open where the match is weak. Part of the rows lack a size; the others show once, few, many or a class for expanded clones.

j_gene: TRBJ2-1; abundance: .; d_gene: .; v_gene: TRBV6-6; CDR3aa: CASCRTAPHNEQFF; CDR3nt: TGTGCCAGCTGCCGGACAGCGCCCCACAATGAGCAGTTCTTC
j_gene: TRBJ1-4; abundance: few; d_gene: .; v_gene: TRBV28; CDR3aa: CASSPEGGRKKLFF; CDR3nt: TGTGCCAGCAGCCCGGAGGGGGGGCGTAAAAAACTGTTTTTT
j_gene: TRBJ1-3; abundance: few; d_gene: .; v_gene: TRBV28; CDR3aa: CASSPPGSTIYF; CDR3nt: TGTGCCAGCAGTCCCCCAGGGAGCACCATATATTTT
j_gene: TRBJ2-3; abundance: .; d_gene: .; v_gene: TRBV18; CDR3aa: CASSPSYRDTDTQYF; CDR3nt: TGTGCCAGCTCACCTTCCTACAGGGACACAGATACGCAGTATTTT
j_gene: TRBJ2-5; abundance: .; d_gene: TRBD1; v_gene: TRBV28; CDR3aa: CASSQDRVETQYF; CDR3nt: TGTGCCAGCAGCCAAGACAGGGTAGAGACCCAGTACTTC
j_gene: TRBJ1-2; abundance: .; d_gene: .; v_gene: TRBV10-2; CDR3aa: CASSLDEEHGYTF; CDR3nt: TGCGCCAGCTCCCTGGACGAGGAACATGGCTACACCTTC
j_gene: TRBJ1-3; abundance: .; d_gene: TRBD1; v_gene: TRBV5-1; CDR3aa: CASSIQGSSGNTIYF; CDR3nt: TGCGCCAGCAGCATACAGGGGAGCTCTGGAAACACCATATATTTT
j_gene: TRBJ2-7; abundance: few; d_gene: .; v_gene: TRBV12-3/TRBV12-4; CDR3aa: CASSFSRRDLYEQYF; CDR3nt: TGTGCCAGCAGTTTTTCGAGGAGGGATCTCTACGAGCAGTACTTC
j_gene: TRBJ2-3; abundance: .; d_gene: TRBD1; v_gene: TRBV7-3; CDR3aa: CARRGTGGTDTQYF; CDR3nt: TGTGCCCGCCGCGGGACAGGGGGCACAGATACGCAGTATTTT
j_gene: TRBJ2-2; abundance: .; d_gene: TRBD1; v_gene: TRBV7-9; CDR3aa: CASSFDRVVTGELFF; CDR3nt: TGTGCCAGCAGCTTCGACAGGGTTGTCACCGGGGAGCTGTTTTTT
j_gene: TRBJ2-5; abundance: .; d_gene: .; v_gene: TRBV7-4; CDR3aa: CASSHAVGTETQYF; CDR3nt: TGTGCCAGCAGCCACGCAGTGGGAACGGAGACCCAGTACTTC
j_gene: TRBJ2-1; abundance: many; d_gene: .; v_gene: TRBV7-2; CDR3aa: CASSLDGGGRNEQFF; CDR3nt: TGTGCCAGCAGCCTAGACGGCGGGGGCCGCAATGAGCAGTTCTTC
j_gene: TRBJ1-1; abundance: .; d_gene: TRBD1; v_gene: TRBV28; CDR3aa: CASRKTLGQGNTEAFF; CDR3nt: TGTGCCAGCAGAAAAACCCTCGGACAGGGGAACACTGAAGCTTTCTTT
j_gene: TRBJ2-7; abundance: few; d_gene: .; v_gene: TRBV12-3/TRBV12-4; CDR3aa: CDSSLQGAYEQYF; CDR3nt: TGTGACAGCAGTTTACAGGGAGCCTACGAGCAGTACTTC
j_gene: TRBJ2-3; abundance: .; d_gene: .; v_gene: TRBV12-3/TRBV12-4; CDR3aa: CATPRDSLTDTQYF; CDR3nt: TGTGCCACCCCAAGGGACTCTCTGACAGATACGCAGTATTTT
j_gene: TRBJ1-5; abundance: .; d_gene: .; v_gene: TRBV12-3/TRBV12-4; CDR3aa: CASRYTGTQPQHF; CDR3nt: TGTGCCAGTAGATACACCGGAACTCAGCCCCAGCATTTT
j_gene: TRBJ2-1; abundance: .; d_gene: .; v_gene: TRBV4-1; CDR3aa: CASSPGRGGPNEQFF; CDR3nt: TGCGCCAGCAGCCCGGGGAGGGGGGGCCCCAATGAGCAGTTCTTC
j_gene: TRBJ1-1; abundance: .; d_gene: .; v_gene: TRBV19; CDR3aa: CASSITSTGNLNTAAFF; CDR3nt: TGTGCCAGTAGTATAACCTCTACGGGAAACCTGAACACTGCAGCTTTCTTT
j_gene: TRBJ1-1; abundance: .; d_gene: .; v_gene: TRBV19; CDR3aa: CASRCLTVGEAFF; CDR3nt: TGTGCCAGTAGATGCCTGACCGTCGGTGAAGCTTTCTTT
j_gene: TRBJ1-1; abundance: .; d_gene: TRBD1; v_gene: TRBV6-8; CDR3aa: CASRQDRARNEAFF; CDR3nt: TGTGCCAGCAGACAGGACAGGGCCAGGAACGAAGCTTTCTTT
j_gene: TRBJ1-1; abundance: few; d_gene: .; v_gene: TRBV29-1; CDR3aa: CSVDANTEAFF; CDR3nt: TGCAGCGTTGACGCAAACACTGAAGCTTTCTTT
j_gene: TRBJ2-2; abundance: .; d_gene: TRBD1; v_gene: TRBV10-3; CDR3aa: CAIQKRTGGSGELFF; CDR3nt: TGTGCCATCCAAAAGCGGACAGGGGGCAGCGGGGAGCTGTTTTTT
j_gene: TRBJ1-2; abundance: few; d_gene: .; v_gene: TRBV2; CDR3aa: CASSENGFGYTF; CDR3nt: TGTGCCAGCAGTGAAAATGGGTTTGGCTACACCTTC
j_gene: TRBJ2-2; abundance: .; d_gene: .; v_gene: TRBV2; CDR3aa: CASSFDRHTGELFF; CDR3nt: TGTGCCAGCAGTTTCGACAGGCACACCGGGGAGCTGTTTTTT
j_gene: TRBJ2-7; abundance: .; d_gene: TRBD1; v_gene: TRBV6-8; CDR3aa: CASSTRTGSDEQYF; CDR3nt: TGTGCCAGCAGTACTAGGACAGGGTCAGACGAGCAGTACTTC
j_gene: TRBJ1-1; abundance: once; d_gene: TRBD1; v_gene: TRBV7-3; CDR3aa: CASSLRPMTGDTEAFF; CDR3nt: TGTGCCAGCAGCCTCCGACCGATGACAGGGGACACTGAAGCTTTCTTT
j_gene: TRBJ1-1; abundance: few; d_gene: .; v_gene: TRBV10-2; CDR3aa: CASREGLVAFF; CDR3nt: TGCGCCAGCAGGGAGGGGCTGGTAGCTTTCTTT
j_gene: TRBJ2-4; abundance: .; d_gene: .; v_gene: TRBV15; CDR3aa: CATSRGQAKNIQYF; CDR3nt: TGTGCCACCAGCAGAGGGCAAGCCAAAAACATTCAGTACTTC
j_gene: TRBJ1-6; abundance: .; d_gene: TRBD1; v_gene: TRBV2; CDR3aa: CASRDRGSYNSPLHF; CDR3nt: TGTGCCAGCAGGGACAGGGGTTCCTATAATTCACCCCTCCACTTT
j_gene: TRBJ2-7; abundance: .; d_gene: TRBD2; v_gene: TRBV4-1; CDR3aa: CASSDLAGSYEHYF; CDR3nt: TGCGCCAGCAGCGACCTAGCGGGATCCTACGAGCATTACTTC
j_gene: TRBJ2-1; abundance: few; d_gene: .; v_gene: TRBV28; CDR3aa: CASSTGWNEQFF; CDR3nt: TGTGCCAGCAGTACAGGGTGGAATGAGCAGTTCTTC
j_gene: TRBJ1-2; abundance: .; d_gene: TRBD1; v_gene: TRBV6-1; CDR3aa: CASRDRDNYGYTF; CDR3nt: TGTGCCAGCCGGGACAGGGATAACTATGGCTACACCTTC
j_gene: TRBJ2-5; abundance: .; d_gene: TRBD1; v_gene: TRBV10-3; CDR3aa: CAISVTGAVRETQYF; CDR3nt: TGTGCCATCAGCGTTACAGGGGCGGTTCGAGAGACCCAGTACTTC
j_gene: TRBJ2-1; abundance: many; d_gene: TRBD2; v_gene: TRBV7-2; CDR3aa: CASRAVRGGFYNEQFF; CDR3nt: TGTGCCAGCCGAGCCGTTCGGGGGGGATTCTACAATGAGCAGTTCTTC
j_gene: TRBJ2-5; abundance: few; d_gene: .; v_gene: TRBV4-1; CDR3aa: CASSQVPGTLAETQYF; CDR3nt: TGCGCCAGCAGCCAAGTTCCCGGGACTTTAGCGGAGACCCAGTACTTC
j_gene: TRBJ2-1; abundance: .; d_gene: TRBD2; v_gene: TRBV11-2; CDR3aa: CASSSTLAGDQRNEQFF; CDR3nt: TGTGCCAGCAGCTCTACACTAGCGGGGGACCAACGCAATGAGCAGTTCTTC
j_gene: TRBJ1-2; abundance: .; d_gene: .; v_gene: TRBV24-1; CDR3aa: CATSGTANYGYTF; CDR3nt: TGTGCCACCAGTGGGACAGCGAACTATGGCTACACCTTC
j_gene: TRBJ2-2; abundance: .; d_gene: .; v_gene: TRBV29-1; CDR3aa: CSVTGNTGEMFF; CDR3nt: TGCAGCGTTACAGGGAACACCGGGGAGATGTTTTTT
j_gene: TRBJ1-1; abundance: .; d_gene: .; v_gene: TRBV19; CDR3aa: CASSIGVGNTEAFF; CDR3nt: TGTGCCAGTAGTATTGGGGTGGGAAACACTGAAGCTTTCTTT
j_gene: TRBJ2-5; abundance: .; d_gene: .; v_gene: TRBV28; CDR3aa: CASNFPGDWTQYF; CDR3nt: TGTGCCAGCAATTTCCCCGGTGATTGGACCCAGTACTTC
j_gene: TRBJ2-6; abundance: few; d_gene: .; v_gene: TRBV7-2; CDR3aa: CASSASTPVLAGANVLTF; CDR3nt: TGTGCCAGCAGCGCGTCCACACCCGTCCTGGCTGGGGCCAACGTCCTGACTTTC